This note documents a single T cell receptor (beta chain) sequence. V lost 3 bases to trimming and J lost 0 bases, with 11 bases between them. This CDR3 contains 15 residues. Germline V CDR1 and CDR2: MNHEY, SMNVEV (reference sequence). This record comes from a study of blood T cell repertoires in COVID-19. In the study overall: Donors in the United States, Italy and Spain gave samples during acute or convalescent COVID-19. PBMCs, B-cell-depleted T cells, or T cells were the source of the cDNA or gDNA that made up the material.

Authors' analysis steps: Amplification from reference gene primers served as the basis for estimated nucleated cell counts. Produced via immunoSEQ multiplex PCR; TCRdb's table is partial and in-frame only. V and J calls and clone size are copied from that table; D and trimming were computed from the DNA. The sample has around 78,000 clones, 82% seen once. J is TRBJ1-2 and V is TRBV27; the D is unclear. This TCR came from a human donor in a cohort sampled during active COVID-19. Sequencing was performed on peripheral blood. The CDR3 DNA follows: TGTGCCAGCAGTTTCCAACAGCCCTCTAACTATGGCTACACCTTC. This encodes CASSFQQPSNYGYTF.